The 29 T cell receptor beta chains reported below all come from one sample, sequenced in a study of T cells in Graves' hyperthyroidism and ophthalmopathy (dated by TCRdb to the late 2010s). The library was built by means of multiplex PCR. Data came from an Illumina HiSeq 2000. The TCR beta CDR3 regions were amplified from RNA transcripts. For the first round of RT-PCR on the TCR CDR3, the HTBI primer set was used together with the Qiagen OneStep RT-PCR kit. TCRdb reprocessed the public reads (quality trimming at Q25 with fastp, clone calling with MiXCR) and kept in-frame beta chains. Every distinct CDR3 protein forms one entry, paired with its most common genes and DNA. The sample data list 300,000 to 400,000 distinct CDR3 sequences, and approximately 15% of these were observed just once. Jointly, the top ten make up roughly 9.6% of the sample. Sequencing was done on a sample of blood. The receptors shown here come from an older woman with Graves' hyperthyroidism.

This chain joins TRBV18 and TRBJ2-2; D gene unclear. V was trimmed by 2 bases and J by 0 bases, leaving 10 bases between them. Germline V gene sequence: CDR1 KGHSH, CDR2 LQKENI. This CDR3 is 16 amino acids long. The DNA of the CDR3 is TGTGCCAGCTCACCAAAAAACAGCCCGAACACCGGGGAGCTGTTTTTT. This encodes CASSPKNSPNTGELFF.

V is TRBV18 and J is TRBJ1-1, with D perhaps TRBD1 (5 bases). Trimming stripped 3 bases from V and 2 bases from J, with 13 bases between. CDR1 and CDR2 from the germline V gene are KGHSH and LQKENI. CDR3 length: 15 residues. DNA of the CDR3: TGTGCCAGCTCACCTTCCGGGACGGGTAACACTGAAGCTTTCTTT. It translates to CASSPSGTGNTEAFF.

This clonotype was found a few times. The genes are TRBV6-1 and TRBJ2-5; TRBD1 agrees at 8 bases. Germline loops: CDR1 MNHNS, CDR2 SASEGT. CDR3 length: 13 amino acids. With 6 bases clipped from V and 5 bases from J, the junction kept 5 bases outside the gene matches. In DNA form, the CDR3 reads TGTGCCAGCAGACGACAGGGGACCGAGACCCAGTACTTC. This codes for CASRRQGTETQYF.

This clonotype was counted ten times or more. This sequence joins TRBV7-2 and TRBJ2-5; unclear D gene. The CDR3 is 14 amino acids. V was clipped by 8 bases and J by 0 bases, with 13 bases between them. CDR1 and CDR2 (germline): SGHTA, FQGNSA. The CDR3, as DNA: TGTGCCAGCCTTGAGACCAATTACCAAGAGACCCAGTACTTC. Its translation is CASLETNYQETQYF.

This clonotype has ten or more counts. The V gene is TRBV6-1, the J gene TRBJ2-5; TRBD1 or TRBD2 may be the D gene (5 bases each). Trimming removed 0 bases at V and 5 bases at J, with 13 bases between. This CDR3 contains 15 residues. CDR1 MNHNS and CDR2 SASEGT come from the germline V gene. CDR3 sequence: CASSEALGTRETQYF. In DNA form, the CDR3 reads TGTGCCAGCAGTGAAGCGCTAGGGACCAGGGAGACCCAGTACTTC.

The genes are TRBV24-1 and TRBJ2-5, with D unclear. CDR3 size: 13 residues. The ends were cut back, 4 bases at V and 3 bases at J, with 8 bases in the middle. Looked up from germline, CDR1 is KGHDR and CDR2 is SFDVKD. The DNA of the CDR3 is TGTGCCACCAGTGAATCCCTTAAAGAGACCCAGTACTTC. The encoded protein is CATSESLKETQYF.

This clonotype was counted between two and nine times. The V and J genes are TRBV7-9 and TRBJ2-7, with 9 bases aligning to TRBD1. V was clipped by 5 bases and J by 2 bases; unmatched bases: 13. CDR1 SEHNR and CDR2 FQNEAQ come from the germline V gene (reference sequence). CDR3 length equals 17 residues. The CDR3 loop reads CASSPSPGTGFTYEQYF. The CDR3 region has the DNA TGTGCCAGCAGCCCATCCCCCGGGACAGGGTTCACCTACGAGCAGTACTTC.

The J gene is TRBJ1-2, the V gene TRBV7-9; D remains unclear. Germline V gene sequence: CDR1 SEHNR, CDR2 FQNEAQ (reference sequence). CDR3 length equals 13 residues. The germline V and J ends were trimmed by 7 bases and 4 bases, with 13 bases remaining between them. CDR3 bases: TGTGCCAGCAAAGAGGCGATGGGCTATGGCTACACCTTC. Its protein is CASKEAMGYGYTF.

This clonotype appeared a few times. The V call is TRBV12-3 or TRBV12-4, the J call TRBJ2-4; TRBD1 is a possible D gene (6 bases). The CDR3 spans 15 residues. Trimming stripped 6 bases from V and 1 base from J, with 13 bases between. The DNA for the CDR3 is TGTGCCAGCAGGCCGACAGGTTGGGCCAAAAACATTCAGTACTTC. This encodes CASRPTGWAKNIQYF.

At least ten counts were recorded for this clonotype. The chain has TRBV12-3 or TRBV12-4 and TRBJ1-2, with 9 bases fitting TRBD1. This CDR3 contains 14 residues. Losses at the gene ends were 5 bases for V and 4 bases for J; bases not matched to a gene: 5. CDR3 protein: CASSLTTGGYGYTF. The CDR3 bases are TGTGCCAGCAGTCTAACGACAGGGGGCTATGGCTACACCTTC.

This clonotype was found many times. V gene TRBV12-3 or TRBV12-4 combines with J gene TRBJ1-5; 8 bases align to TRBD1. The V gene end was trimmed by 5 bases and the J gene end by 0 bases; junction bases not matched to a gene: 6. There are 16 residues in the CDR3. In DNA, the CDR3 is TGTGCCAGCAGTATGGACAGGGCTTATAGCAATCAGCCCCAGCATTTT. Translated: CASSMDRAYSNQPQHF.

This clonotype was observed at least ten times. V and J are TRBV30 and TRBJ1-2; no firm D call. This CDR3 is 14 amino acids long. Between the trimmed V and J ends, which lost 0 bases and 2 bases, there was a span of 10 bases. CDR1 and CDR2 (germline): GTSNPN, SVGIG (reference sequence). In DNA, the CDR3 is TGTGCCTGGAGTGTACGGCAGGAGAACTATGGCTACACCTTC. It codes for CAWSVRQENYGYTF.

The chain recombines TRBV7-9 with TRBJ2-7, with 7 bases fitting TRBD1. The V and J ends lost 4 bases and 7 bases, in that order; junction bases with no gene match: 7. This CDR3 has 13 residues. Per germline, CDR1 SEHNR and CDR2 FQNEAQ (reference sequence). The CDR3: CASSSWTGREQYF. In DNA, the CDR3 is TGTGCCAGCAGCTCGTGGACAGGAAGGGAGCAGTACTTC.

Comment on this clonotype: A much larger clone differs from this one at a single base, so this may be a read error. J is TRBJ2-1 and V is TRBV30, with 9 bases fitting TRBD2. V shed 0 bases, J shed 6 bases, and the junction held 6 bases outside the gene matches. The CDR3 totals 15 residues. The germline V gene has CDR1 GTSNPN and CDR2 SVGIG (reference sequence). In DNA form, the CDR3 reads TGTGCCTGGAGTGTAGGGGCTAGCGGGGTCAATGAGCAGTTCTTC. Its translation: CAWSVGASGVNEQFF.

Many counts were recorded for this clonotype. The V gene is TRBV12-3 or TRBV12-4, the J gene TRBJ2-7; the D is unclear. The CDR3 length is 12 residues. V was pared by 4 bases and J by 6 bases, with 10 bases between. The CDR3 bases are TGTGCCAGCAGTTCAGGCCCTCTCGAGCAGTACTTC. Residues: CASSSGPLEQYF.

J is TRBJ2-5 and V is TRBV5-6; D remains ambiguous. With 1 base removed from V and 4 bases from J, the gap between germline ends came to 14 bases. The CDR3 has 15 residues. The germline V gene has CDR1 SGHDT and CDR2 YYEEEE. Here the CDR3 reads CASSLITDHRETQYF. In DNA, the CDR3 is TGTGCCAGCAGCTTGATTACAGATCACCGAGAGACCCAGTACTTC. Complete variable domain (other parts from reference TRBV5-6 and TRBJ2-5): DAGVTQSPTHLIKTRGQQVTLRCSPKSGHDTVSWYQQALGQGPQFIFQYYEEEERQRGNFPDRFSGHQFPNYSSELNVNALLLGDSALYLCASSLITDHRETQYFGPGTRLLVL.

The chain couples TRBV18 to TRBJ2-1, with TRBD1 matching over 11 bases. The V and J ends lost 3 bases and 2 bases, in that order; junction bases with no gene match: 3. Germline V gene sequence: CDR1 KGHSH, CDR2 LQKENI. This CDR3 spans 16 amino acids. CDR3 amino acids: CASSPAGQGAYNEQFF. In DNA form, the CDR3 reads TGTGCCAGCTCACCGGCGGGACAGGGGGCCTACAATGAGCAGTTCTTC.

The chain couples TRBV12-3 or TRBV12-4 to TRBJ1-3, with D unclear. Trimming took off 2 bases at V and 9 bases at J, with 20 bases between the two ends. This CDR3 contains 16 residues. The CDR3 spells CASSLFSPRSWVTIYF. CDR3 in DNA: TGTGCCAGCAGTTTATTCTCCCCCCGTTCTTGGGTCACCATATATTTT.

This clonotype showed up many times. The rearrangement joins TRBV7-3 to TRBJ2-3; TRBD2 matches at 10 bases. The CDR3 sequence is 17 residues long. V was pared by 2 bases and J by 2 bases, with 7 bases of the junction left unmatched. The germline V gene has CDR1 SGHTA and CDR2 FQGTGA. The CDR3 reads CASSLGGLAGDTDTQYF. As DNA, the CDR3 is TGTGCCAGCAGCTTAGGAGGGCTAGCGGGAGACACAGATACGCAGTATTTT.

This clonotype was counted a few times. V usage is TRBV7-9 and J usage is TRBJ1-4, with D tentatively TRBD1 (5 bases). The V end lost 5 bases, the J end lost 8 bases, and 15 bases lay between the germline ends. Germline V gene data show CDR1 as SEHNR and CDR2 as FQNEAQ (reference sequence). CDR3 length: 14 residues. The CDR3 here is CASSRSRVGEKLFF. The CDR3 nucleotides are TGTGCCAGCAGCCGAAGCAGGGTTGGAGAAAAACTGTTTTTT.

The chain joins TRBV6-5 to TRBJ2-1; D unclear. Trimming removed 2 bases at V and 4 bases at J, with 6 bases between. Germline CDR1 MNHEY, CDR2 SVGAGI. This CDR3 comprises 13 residues. CDR3 DNA sequence: TGTGCCAGCAGTTACCAGGCTTACAATGAGCAGTTCTTC. This codes for CASSYQAYNEQFF.

V and J are TRBV24-1 and TRBJ1-5; a weak D match, TRBD1 (5 bases). Germline CDR1 reads KGHDR; CDR2 reads SFDVKD. The V end lost 5 bases, the J end lost 2 bases, and 9 bases lay between the germline ends. The CDR3 has 14 residues. The DNA for the CDR3 is TGTGCCACCAGTGTCGGGACGGGCAATCAGCCCCAGCATTTT. This translates into CATSVGTGNQPQHF.

The rearrangement links TRBV11-2 to TRBJ2-1; D not certain. Germline V gene sequence: CDR1 SGHAT, CDR2 FQNNGV. The CDR3 extends over 16 amino acids. The germline V and J ends were trimmed by 7 bases and 4 bases, with 20 bases remaining between them. The CDR3 reads CASNPLGLVVYNEQFF. In DNA form, the CDR3 reads TGTGCCAGCAATCCACTTGGGCTAGTTGTTTACAATGAGCAGTTCTTC. The complete variable domain, with remaining parts taken from reference TRBV11-2 and TRBJ2-1, reads EAGVAQSPRYKIIEKRQSVAFWCNPISGHATLYWYQQILGQGPKLLIQFQNNGVVDDSQLPKDRFSAERLKGVDSTLKIQPAKLEDSAVYLCASNPLGLVVYNEQFFGPGTRLTVL.

The chain couples TRBV7-9 to TRBJ1-1, with D unresolved. CDR1 is SEHNR and CDR2 is FQNEAQ in the germline V gene (reference sequence). With 1 base removed from V and 4 bases from J, the gap between germline ends came to 4 bases. The CDR3 is 12 residues long. CDR3 in amino acids: CASSLVRTEAFF. CDR3 DNA: TGTGCCAGCAGCTTAGTCCGCACTGAAGCTTTCTTT.

This clonotype was counted a few times. The V call is TRBV30, the J call TRBJ2-6, with D hard to call. V gave up 8 bases and J gave up 2 bases, with 10 bases separating them. Germline CDR1 reads GTSNPN; CDR2 reads SVGIG (reference sequence). The CDR3 runs 13 residues. The CDR3 is CAVDEAGANVLTF. CDR3 coding DNA: TGTGCCGTGGACGAGGCTGGGGCCAACGTCCTGACTTTC.

This clonotype was picked up a small number of times. CDR3 in DNA: TGCGCCAGCAGCGGACTAGCGGGAGGGGGAAACACCGGGGAGCTGTTTTTT. Translating gives CASSGLAGGGNTGELFF. V usage is TRBV5-1 and J usage is TRBJ2-2; TRBD2 matches at 15 bases. The ends lost 4 bases at V and 2 bases at J; junction bases unmatched: 3. This CDR3 comprises 17 residues. Germline V gives CDR1 SGHRS, CDR2 YFSETQ.

The chain uses TRBV12-3 or TRBV12-4 and TRBJ2-2, with a weak D call TRBD2 (5 bases). Trimming took 8 bases from V and 2 from J, leaving 12 bases between them. The CDR3 sequence is 14 residues long. The CDR3 DNA sequence: TGTGCCAGCGGCCGTAGCGCTAACACCGGGGAGCTGTTTTTT. It codes for CASGRSANTGELFF.

This clonotype came up many times. The rearrangement links TRBV28 to TRBJ1-1; D gene uncertain. The CDR3 is made up of 14 amino acids. Trimming took off 3 bases at V and 1 base at J, with 9 bases between the two ends. Germline assignment: CDR1 MDHEN and CDR2 SYDVKM. The CDR3 coding sequence is TGTGCCAGCAGTTTCACCCCAGGGAACACTGAAGCTTTCTTT. It codes for CASSFTPGNTEAFF.

This chain connects TRBV3-1 to TRBJ2-3; D is ambiguous. From germline, CDR1 is LGHDT and CDR2 YNNKEL (reference sequence). CDR3 size: 14 residues. Trimming took 2 bases from V and 5 from J, leaving 11 bases between them. The chain's CDR3 is CASSQNSGRDTQYF. The CDR3 DNA is TGTGCCAGCAGCCAAAATAGTGGTAGAGATACGCAGTATTTT.